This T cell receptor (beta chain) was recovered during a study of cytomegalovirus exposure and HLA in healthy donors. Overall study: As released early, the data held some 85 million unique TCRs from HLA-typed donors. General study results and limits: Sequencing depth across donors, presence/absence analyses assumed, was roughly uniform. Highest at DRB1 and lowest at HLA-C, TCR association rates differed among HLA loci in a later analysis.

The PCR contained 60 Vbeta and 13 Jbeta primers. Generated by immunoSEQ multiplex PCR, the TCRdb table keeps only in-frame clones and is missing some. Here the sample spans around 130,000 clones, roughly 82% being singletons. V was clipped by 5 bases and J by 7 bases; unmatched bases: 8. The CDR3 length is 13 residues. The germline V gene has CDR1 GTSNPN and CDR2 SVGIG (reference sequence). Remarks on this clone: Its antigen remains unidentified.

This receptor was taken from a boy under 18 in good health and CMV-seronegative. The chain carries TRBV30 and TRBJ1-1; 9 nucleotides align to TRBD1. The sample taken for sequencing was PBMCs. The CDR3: CAWAGQGVVEAFF. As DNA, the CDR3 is TGTGCCTGGGCGGGACAGGGAGTCGTTGAAGCTTTCTTT.